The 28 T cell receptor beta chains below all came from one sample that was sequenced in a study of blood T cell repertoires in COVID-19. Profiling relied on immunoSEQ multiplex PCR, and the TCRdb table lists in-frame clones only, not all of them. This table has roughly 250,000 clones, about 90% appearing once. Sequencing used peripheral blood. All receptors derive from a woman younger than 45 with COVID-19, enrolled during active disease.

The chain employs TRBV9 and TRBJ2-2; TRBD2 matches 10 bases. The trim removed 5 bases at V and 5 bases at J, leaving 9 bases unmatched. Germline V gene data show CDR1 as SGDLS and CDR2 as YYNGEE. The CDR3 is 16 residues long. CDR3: CASSAPAGGRTGELFF. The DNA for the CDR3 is TGTGCCAGCAGTGCCCCAGCGGGGGGGCGTACCGGGGAGCTGTTTTTT.

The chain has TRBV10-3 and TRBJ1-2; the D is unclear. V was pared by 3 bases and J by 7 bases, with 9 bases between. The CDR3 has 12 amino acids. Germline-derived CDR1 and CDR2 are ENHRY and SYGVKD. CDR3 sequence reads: CAISDRISGYTF. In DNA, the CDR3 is TGTGCCATCAGTGACCGTATCAGTGGCTACACCTTC.

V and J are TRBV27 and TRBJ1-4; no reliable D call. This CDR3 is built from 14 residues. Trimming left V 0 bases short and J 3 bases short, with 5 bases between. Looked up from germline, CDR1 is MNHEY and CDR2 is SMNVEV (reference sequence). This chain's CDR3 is CASSLSGANEKLFF. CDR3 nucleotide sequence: TGTGCCAGCAGTTTATCGGGAGCTAATGAAAAACTGTTTTTT.

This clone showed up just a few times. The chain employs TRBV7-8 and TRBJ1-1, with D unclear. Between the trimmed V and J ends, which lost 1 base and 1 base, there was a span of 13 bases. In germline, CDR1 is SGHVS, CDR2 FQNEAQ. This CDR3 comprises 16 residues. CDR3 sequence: CASSLVGEGSNTEAFF. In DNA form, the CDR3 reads TGTGCCAGCAGCTTAGTTGGCGAGGGTTCGAACACTGAAGCTTTCTTT.

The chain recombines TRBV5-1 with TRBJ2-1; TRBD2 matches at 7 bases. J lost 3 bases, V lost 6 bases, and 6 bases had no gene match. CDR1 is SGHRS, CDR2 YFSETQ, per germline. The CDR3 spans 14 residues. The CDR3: CASTPSGGYNEQFF. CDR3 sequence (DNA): TGCGCCAGCACCCCTTCGGGGGGCTACAATGAGCAGTTCTTC.

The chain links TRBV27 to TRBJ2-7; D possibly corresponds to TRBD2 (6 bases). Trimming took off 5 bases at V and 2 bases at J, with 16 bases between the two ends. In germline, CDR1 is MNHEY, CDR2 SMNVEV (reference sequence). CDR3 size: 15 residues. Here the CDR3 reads CASSGPGLLAYEQYF. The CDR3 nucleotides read TGTGCCAGCAGTGGACCGGGACTTCTTGCCTACGAGCAGTACTTC.

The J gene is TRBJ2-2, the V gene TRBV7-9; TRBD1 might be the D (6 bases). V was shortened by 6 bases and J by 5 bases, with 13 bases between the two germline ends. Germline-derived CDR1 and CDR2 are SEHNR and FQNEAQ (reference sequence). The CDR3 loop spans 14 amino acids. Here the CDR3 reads CASSQTGQTGELFF. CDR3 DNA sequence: TGTGCCAGCAGTCAAACCGGACAGACCGGGGAGCTGTTTTTT.

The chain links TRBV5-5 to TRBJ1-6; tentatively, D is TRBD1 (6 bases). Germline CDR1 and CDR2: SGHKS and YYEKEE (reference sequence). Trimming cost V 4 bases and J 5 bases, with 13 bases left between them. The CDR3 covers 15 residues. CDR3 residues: CASSGQNRDNSPLHF. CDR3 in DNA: TGTGCCAGCAGCGGACAGAATCGGGATAATTCACCCCTCCACTTT.

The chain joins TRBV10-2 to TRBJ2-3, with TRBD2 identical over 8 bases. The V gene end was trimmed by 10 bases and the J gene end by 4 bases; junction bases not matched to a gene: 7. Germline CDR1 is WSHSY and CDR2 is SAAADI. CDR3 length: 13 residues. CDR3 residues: CATSGGRADTQYF. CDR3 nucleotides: TGCGCCACCTCGGGGGGGCGGGCAGATACGCAGTATTTT.

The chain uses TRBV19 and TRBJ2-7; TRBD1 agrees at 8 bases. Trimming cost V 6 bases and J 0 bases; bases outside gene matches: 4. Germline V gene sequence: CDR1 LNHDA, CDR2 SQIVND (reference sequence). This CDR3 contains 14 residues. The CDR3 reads CASRRTGTSYEQYF. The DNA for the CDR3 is TGTGCCAGTAGGAGGACAGGGACCTCCTACGAGCAGTACTTC.

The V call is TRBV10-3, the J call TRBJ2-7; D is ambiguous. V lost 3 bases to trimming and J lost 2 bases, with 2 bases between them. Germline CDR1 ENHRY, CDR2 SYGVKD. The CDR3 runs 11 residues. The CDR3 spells CAISDAYEQYF. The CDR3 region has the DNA TGTGCCATCAGTGACGCCTACGAGCAGTACTTC.

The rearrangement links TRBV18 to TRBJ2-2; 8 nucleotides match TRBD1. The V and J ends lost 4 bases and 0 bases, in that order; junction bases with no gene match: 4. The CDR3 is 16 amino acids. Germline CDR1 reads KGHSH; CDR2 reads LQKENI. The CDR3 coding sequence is TGTGCCAGCTCACGACGGACAGGGCCGAACACCGGGGAGCTGTTTTTT. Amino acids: CASSRRTGPNTGELFF.

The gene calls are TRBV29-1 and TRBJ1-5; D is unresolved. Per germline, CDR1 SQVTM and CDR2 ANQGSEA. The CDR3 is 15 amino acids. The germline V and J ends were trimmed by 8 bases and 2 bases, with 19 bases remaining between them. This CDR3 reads CSISDGVLGNQPQHF. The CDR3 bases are TGCAGCATCTCCGATGGAGTTTTGGGCAATCAGCCCCAGCATTTT. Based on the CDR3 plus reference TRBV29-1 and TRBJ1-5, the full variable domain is SAVISQKPSRDICQRGTSLTIQCQVDSQVTMMFWYRQQPGQSLTLIATANQGSEATYESGFVIDKFPISRPNLTFSTLTVSNMSPEDSSIYLCSISDGVLGNQPQHFGDGTRLSIL.

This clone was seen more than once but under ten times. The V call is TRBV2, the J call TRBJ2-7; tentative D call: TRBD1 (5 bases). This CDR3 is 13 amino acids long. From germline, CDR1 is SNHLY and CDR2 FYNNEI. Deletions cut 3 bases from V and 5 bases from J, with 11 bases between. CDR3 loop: CASSDQGNHEQYF. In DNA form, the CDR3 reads TGTGCCAGCAGTGATCAGGGTAATCACGAGCAGTACTTC.

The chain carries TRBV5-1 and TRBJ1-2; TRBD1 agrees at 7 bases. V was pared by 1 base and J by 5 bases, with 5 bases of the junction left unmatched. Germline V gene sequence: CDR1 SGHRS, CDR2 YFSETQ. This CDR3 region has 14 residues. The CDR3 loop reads CASSLSRGTYGYTF. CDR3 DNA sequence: TGCGCCAGCAGCTTGTCCAGGGGGACTTATGGCTACACCTTC.

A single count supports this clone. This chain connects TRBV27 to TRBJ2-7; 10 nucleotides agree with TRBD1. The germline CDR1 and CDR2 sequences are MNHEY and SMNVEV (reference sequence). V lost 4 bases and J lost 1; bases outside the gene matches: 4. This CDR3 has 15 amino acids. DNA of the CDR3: TGTGCCAGCAGTTCGGGACAGGGGTTGTCCTACGAGCAGTACTTC. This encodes CASSSGQGLSYEQYF.

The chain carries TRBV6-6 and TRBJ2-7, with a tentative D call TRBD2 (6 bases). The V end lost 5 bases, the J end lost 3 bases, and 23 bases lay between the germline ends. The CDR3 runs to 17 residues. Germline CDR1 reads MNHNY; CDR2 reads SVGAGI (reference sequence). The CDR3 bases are TGTGCCAGCAGTCCCACCTCCCGCGGGACGCCAAGCTACGAGCAGTACTTC. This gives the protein CASSPTSRGTPSYEQYF.

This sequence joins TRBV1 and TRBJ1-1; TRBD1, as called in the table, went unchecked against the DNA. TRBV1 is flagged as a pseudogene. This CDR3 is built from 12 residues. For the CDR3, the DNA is TGCACCAGCAGCCAAGAACCCAGTGAAGCTTTCTTT. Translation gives CTSSQEPSEAFF.

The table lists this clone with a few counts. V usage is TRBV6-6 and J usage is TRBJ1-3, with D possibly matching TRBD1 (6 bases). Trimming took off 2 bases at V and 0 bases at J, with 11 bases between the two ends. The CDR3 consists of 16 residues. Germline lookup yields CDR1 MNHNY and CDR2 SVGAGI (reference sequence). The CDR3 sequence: CASSYQDRPSGNTIYF. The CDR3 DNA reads TGTGCCAGCAGTTACCAAGACAGGCCCTCTGGAAACACCATATATTTT.

CDR3 region: CASSLAGSSHEQYF. The DNA for the CDR3 is TGTGCCAGCAGCTTAGCGGGATCGAGCCACGAGCAGTACTTC. The chain combines TRBV5-6 with TRBJ2-7; 7 nucleotides align to TRBD2. The CDR3 sequence is 14 residues long. Germline assignment: CDR1 SGHDT and CDR2 YYEEEE. With V trimmed by 2 bases and J by 5 bases, 7 bases remained unmatched.

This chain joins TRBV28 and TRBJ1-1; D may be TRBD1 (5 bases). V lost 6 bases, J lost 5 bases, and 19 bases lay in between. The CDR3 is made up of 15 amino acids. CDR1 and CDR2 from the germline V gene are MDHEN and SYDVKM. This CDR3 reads CASSSYREGRTEAFF. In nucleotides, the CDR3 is TGTGCCAGCAGCTCCTATCGGGAGGGGCGGACTGAAGCTTTCTTT.

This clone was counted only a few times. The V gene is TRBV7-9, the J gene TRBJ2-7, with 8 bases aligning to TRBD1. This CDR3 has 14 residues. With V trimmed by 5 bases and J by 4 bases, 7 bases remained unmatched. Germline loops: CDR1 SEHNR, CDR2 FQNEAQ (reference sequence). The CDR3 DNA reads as TGTGCCAGCAGCACCGGGACAGGCCCTTACGAGCAGTACTTC. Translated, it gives CASSTGTGPYEQYF.

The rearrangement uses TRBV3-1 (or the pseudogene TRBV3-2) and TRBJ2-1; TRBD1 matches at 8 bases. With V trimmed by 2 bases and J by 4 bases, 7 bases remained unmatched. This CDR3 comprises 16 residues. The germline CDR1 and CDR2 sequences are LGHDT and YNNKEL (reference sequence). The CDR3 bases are TGTGCCAGCAGCCAACGGTGGGACAGGCGTTACAATGAGCAGTTCTTC. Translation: CASSQRWDRRYNEQFF.

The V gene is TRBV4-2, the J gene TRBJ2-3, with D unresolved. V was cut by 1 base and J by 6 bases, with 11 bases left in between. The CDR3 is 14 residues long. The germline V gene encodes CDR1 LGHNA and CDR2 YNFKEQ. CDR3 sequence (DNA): TGTGCCAGCAGCCAAGTTGGCTCCTCGGATACGCAGTATTTT. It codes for CASSQVGSSDTQYF.

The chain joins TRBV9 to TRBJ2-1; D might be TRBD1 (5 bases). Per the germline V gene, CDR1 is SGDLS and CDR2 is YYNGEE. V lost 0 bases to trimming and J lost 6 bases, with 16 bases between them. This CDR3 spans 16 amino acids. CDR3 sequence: CASSVAGDSSSNEQFF. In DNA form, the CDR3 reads TGTGCCAGCAGCGTAGCGGGTGACAGTTCCAGCAATGAGCAGTTCTTC.

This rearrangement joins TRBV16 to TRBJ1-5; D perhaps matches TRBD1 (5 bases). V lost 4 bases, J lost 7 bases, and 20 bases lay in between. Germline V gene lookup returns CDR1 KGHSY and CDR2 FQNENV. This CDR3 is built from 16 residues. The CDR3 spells CASSRIVRQGGQPQHF. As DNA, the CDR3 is TGTGCCAGCAGCCGAATCGTGAGGCAGGGAGGCCAGCCCCAGCATTTT.

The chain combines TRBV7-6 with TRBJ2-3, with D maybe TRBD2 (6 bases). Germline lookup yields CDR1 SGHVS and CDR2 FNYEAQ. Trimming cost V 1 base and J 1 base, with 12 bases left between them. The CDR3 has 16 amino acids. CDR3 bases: TGTGCCAGCAGCTTAGGGGTCGGCGGGGGCACAGATACGCAGTATTTT. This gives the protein CASSLGVGGGTDTQYF.

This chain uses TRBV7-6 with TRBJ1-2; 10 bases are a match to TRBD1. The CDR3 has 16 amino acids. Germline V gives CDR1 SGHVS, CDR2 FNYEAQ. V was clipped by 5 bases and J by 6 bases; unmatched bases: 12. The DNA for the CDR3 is TGTGCCAGCAGCCCCAGAGAGACAGGGGGCGACGATGGCTACACCTTC. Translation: CASSPRETGGDDGYTF.